The 9 T cell receptor beta chains in this list originate from one sample, sequenced in a study of identical twins. TCRdb passed the 5' RACE reads through MiXCR, listing each CDR3 protein once. Among some 460,000 distinct CDR3 sequences listed, 13% to 15% were seen once. These same records also appear under a second study, on yellow fever vaccine responses in identical twins.

Sequencing input: CD4+ T cells sorted from blood. These receptors originate from a young woman in good health.

This clonotype was counted between two and nine times. The chain links TRBV29-1 to TRBJ2-7; TRBD1 might be the D (5 bases). The CDR3 length is 12 residues. Germline V gene lookup returns CDR1 SQVTM and CDR2 ANQGSEA. Trimming removed 6 bases at V and 3 bases at J, with 12 bases between. CDR3 protein: CSVRLGVYEQYF. The CDR3 DNA sequence: TGCAGCGTGCGCCTAGGGGTCTACGAGCAGTACTTC.

CDR3 in DNA: TGTGCCAGCAGCCAAGACCCCATTGCGAATACGCAGTATTTT. This sequence encodes CASSQDPIANTQYF. This chain connects TRBV3-1 to TRBJ2-3; D is uncertain. This CDR3 comprises 14 residues. V was cut by 0 bases and J by 7 bases, with 11 bases left in between. In germline, CDR1 is LGHDT, CDR2 YNNKEL (reference sequence).

This clonotype was detected ten times or more. The chain is built from TRBV29-1 and TRBJ2-3, with D perhaps TRBD1 (6 bases). Trimming removed 5 bases at V and 1 base at J, with 10 bases between. Germline-derived CDR1 and CDR2 are SQVTM and ANQGSEA. The CDR3 is made up of 13 amino acids. The CDR3 protein is CSVKGHGTDTQYF. The CDR3 DNA reads TGCAGCGTTAAGGGACACGGCACAGATACGCAGTATTTT.

V gene TRBV5-6 combines with J gene TRBJ2-2; D may match TRBD1 or TRBD2 (5 bases each). CDR3 length equals 15 residues. Germline CDR1 and CDR2: SGHDT and YYEEEE. V was clipped by 5 bases and J by 0 bases, with 11 bases between them. CDR3 sequence reads: CASSRGPTNTGELFF. As DNA, the CDR3 is TGTGCCAGCAGTCGGGGACCTACGAACACCGGGGAGCTGTTTTTT.

The chain employs TRBV10-2 and TRBJ2-1; no reliable D call. V dropped 0 bases and J dropped 5 bases, with 5 bases sitting between them. The CDR3 totals 13 residues. The germline CDR1 and CDR2 sequences are WSHSY and SAAADI. CDR3 amino acids: CASSESPDNEQFF. The CDR3 DNA sequence: TGCGCCAGCAGTGAGTCCCCGGACAATGAGCAGTTCTTC.

The chain links TRBV3-1 to TRBJ2-5; the D gene is possibly TRBD1 (6 bases). This CDR3 has 15 amino acids. V was pared by 3 bases and J by 0 bases, with 11 bases between. Germline V gene data show CDR1 as LGHDT and CDR2 as YNNKEL (reference sequence). Here the CDR3 reads CASSQSGQNQETQYF. The DNA for the CDR3 is TGTGCCAGCAGCCAGAGCGGACAGAACCAAGAGACCCAGTACTTC.

The chain has TRBV5-1 and TRBJ2-1; D remains unclear. The CDR3 runs to 13 residues. Germline V gene data show CDR1 as SGHRS and CDR2 as YFSETQ. Trimming shortened V by 0 bases and J by 9 bases, and 10 bases separated the two germline ends. In DNA form, the CDR3 reads TGCGCCAGCAGCTTGGACCCACCCAGTGAGCAGTTCTTC. Residues: CASSLDPPSEQFF.

This rearrangement joins TRBV7-9 to TRBJ2-5; D is possibly TRBD2 (5 bases). Germline V gene sequence: CDR1 SEHNR, CDR2 FQNEAQ (reference sequence). The CDR3 is 15 amino acids. The germline V and J ends were trimmed by 2 bases and 2 bases, with 12 bases remaining between them. CDR3 protein: CASSLSDPGQETQYF. The CDR3 coding sequence is TGTGCCAGCAGCTTATCGGATCCGGGACAAGAGACCCAGTACTTC. Complete variable domain (other parts from reference TRBV7-9 and TRBJ2-5): DTGVSQNPRHKITKRGQNVTFRCDPISEHNRLYWYRQTLGQGPEFLTYFQNEAQLEKSRLLSDRFSAERPKGSFSTLEIQRTEQGDSAMYLCASSLSDPGQETQYFGPGTRLLVL.

The V and J genes are TRBV7-3 and TRBJ2-3; the D gene is possibly TRBD2 (6 bases). The CDR3 has 13 amino acids. V was pared by 5 bases and J by 5 bases, with 11 bases between. The V gene's germline CDR1 is SGHTA and CDR2 FQGTGA. CDR3 amino acids: CASSAAGRDTQYF. The CDR3 DNA follows: TGTGCCAGCAGCGCGGCGGGGAGAGATACGCAGTATTTT.